This T cell receptor (beta chain) was captured in a study of blood T cells in healthy people across ages. Study observations and caveats: In the absence of known donor CMV status, changes in expanded clonotypes were possibly confounded. Naive CD4+ cells and diversity were both higher in long-lived donors than in aged donors.

Looked up from germline, CDR1 is GTSNPN and CDR2 is SVGIG (reference sequence). V was pared by 2 bases and J by 10 bases, with 15 bases between. The CDR3 length is 14 residues. Comment on this clonotype: Its antigen is not identified.

The second PCR ran roughly 7 to 11 cycles with a sample-barcoded 5' primer and J-beta primers. TCRdb called the 5' RACE reads again in MiXCR, with one record for every CDR3 protein. There are around 650,000 distinct CDR3 sequences in the sample; roughly two fifths occur only once, and 25% to 35% lies in the top ten. This chain connects TRBV30 to TRBJ1-6; no reliable D call. What was sequenced was blood. This sequence originates from a man older than 75 in good health. The CDR3 DNA is TGTGCCTGGAGTCCGGCCAGGTCAGGCTCACCCCTCCACTTT. Residues: CAWSPARSGSPLHF. The entire variable domain, with the rest obtained from reference TRBV30 and TRBJ1-6, is as follows: SQTIHQWPATLVQPVGSPLSLECTVEGTSNPNLYWYRQAAGRGLQLLFYSVGIGQISSEVPQNLSASRPQDRQFILSSKKLLLSDSGFYLCAWSPARSGSPLHFGNGTRLTVT.